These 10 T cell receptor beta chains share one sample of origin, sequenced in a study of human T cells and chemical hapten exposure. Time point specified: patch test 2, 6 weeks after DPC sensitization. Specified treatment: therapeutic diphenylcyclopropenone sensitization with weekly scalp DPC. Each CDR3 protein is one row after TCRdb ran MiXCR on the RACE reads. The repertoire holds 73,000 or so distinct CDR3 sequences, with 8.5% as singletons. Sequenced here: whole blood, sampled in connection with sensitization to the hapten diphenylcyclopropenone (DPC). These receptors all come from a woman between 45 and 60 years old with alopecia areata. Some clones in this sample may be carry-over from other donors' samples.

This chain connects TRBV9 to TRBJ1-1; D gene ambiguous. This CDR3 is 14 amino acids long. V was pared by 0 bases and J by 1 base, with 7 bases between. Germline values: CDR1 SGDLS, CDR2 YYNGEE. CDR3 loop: CASSVVSANTEAFF. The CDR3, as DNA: TGTGCCAGCAGCGTAGTATCGGCGAACACTGAAGCTTTCTTT.

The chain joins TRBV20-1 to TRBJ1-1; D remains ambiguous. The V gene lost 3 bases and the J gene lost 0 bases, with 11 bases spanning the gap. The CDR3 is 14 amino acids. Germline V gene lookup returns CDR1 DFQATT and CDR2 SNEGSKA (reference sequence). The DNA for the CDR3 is TGCAGTGCTAGCCGCGGACTCTTGAACACTGAAGCTTTCTTT. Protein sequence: CSASRGLLNTEAFF.

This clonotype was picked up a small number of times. The CDR3, as DNA: TGTGCCAGCAGCACCGACAGAAACACCGGGGAGCTGTTTTTT. It yields the protein CASSTDRNTGELFF. The chain combines TRBV13 with TRBJ2-2; maybe TRBD1 (5 bases). CDR1 is PRHDT, CDR2 FYEKMQ, per germline (reference sequence). The CDR3 contains 14 residues. The V gene lost 5 bases and the J gene lost 2 bases, with 9 bases spanning the gap.

CDR3 in amino acids: CASSENGQLNTEAFF. CDR3 sequence (DNA): TGTGCCAGCAGTGAAAACGGACAGTTGAACACTGAAGCTTTCTTT. The V and J genes are TRBV6-1 and TRBJ1-1; TRBD1 is a possible D gene (6 bases). V gave up 2 bases and J gave up 0 bases, with 10 bases separating them. The CDR3 totals 15 residues. Germline V gene data show CDR1 as MNHNS and CDR2 as SASEGT.

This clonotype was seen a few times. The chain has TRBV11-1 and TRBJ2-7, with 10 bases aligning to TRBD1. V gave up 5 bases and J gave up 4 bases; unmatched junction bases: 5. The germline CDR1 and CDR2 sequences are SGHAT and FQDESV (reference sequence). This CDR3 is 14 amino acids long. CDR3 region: CASSVPGQGYEQYF. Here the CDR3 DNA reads TGTGCCAGCAGCGTACCGGGACAGGGGTACGAGCAGTACTTC.

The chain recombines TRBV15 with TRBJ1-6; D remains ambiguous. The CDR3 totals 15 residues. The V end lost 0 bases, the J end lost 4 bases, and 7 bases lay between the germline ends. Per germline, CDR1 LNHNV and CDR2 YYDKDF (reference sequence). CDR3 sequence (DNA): TGTGCCACCAGCAGAGAAAGGGTTTATAATTCACCCCTCCACTTT. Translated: CATSRERVYNSPLHF.

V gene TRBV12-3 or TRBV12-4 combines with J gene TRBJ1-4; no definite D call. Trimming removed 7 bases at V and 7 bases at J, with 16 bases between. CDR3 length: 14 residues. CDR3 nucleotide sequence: TGTGCCAGCAAACTCATCGGACGGCTTGAAAAACTGTTTTTT. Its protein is CASKLIGRLEKLFF.

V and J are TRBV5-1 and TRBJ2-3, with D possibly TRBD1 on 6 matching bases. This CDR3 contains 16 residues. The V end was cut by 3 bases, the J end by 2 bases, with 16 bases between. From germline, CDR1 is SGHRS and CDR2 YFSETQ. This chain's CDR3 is CASSSDSPSTTDTQYF. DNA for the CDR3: TGCGCCAGCAGCTCGGACAGTCCCTCAACCACAGATACGCAGTATTTT.

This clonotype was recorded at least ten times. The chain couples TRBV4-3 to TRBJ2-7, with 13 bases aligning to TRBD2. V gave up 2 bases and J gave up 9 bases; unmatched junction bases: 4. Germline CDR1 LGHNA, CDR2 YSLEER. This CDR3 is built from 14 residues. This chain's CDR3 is CASSQSGTSGVQYF. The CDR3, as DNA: TGCGCCAGCAGCCAATCCGGGACTAGCGGGGTGCAGTACTTC.

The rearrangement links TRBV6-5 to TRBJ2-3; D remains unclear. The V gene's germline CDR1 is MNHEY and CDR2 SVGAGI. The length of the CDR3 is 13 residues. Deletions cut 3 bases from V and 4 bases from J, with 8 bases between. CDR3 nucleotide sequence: TGTGCCAGCAGTTATTCAGGAGCAGATACGCAGTATTTT. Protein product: CASSYSGADTQYF.